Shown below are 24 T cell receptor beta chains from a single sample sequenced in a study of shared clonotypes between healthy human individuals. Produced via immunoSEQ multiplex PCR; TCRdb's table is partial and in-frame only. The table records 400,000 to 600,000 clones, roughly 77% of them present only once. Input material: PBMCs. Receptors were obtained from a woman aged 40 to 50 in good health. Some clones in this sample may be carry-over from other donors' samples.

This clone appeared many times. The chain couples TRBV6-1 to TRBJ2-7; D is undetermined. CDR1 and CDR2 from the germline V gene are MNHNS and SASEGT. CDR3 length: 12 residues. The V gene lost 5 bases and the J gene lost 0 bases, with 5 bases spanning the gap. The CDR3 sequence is CASSRISYEQYF. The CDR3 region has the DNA TGTGCCAGCAGTCGGATCTCCTACGAGCAGTACTTC.

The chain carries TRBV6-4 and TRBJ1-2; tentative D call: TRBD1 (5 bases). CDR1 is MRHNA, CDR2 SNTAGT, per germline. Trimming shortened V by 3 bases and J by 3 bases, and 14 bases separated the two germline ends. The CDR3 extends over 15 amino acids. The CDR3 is CASSEGPPGDYGYTF. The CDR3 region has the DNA TGTGCCAGCAGTGAGGGGCCCCCCGGGGACTATGGCTACACCTTC.

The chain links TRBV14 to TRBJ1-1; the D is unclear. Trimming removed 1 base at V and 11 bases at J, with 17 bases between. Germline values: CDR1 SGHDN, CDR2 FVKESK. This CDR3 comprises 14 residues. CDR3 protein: CASSQAYRNAPAFF. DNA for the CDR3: TGTGCCAGCAGCCAAGCGTACCGGAACGCGCCCGCTTTCTTT.

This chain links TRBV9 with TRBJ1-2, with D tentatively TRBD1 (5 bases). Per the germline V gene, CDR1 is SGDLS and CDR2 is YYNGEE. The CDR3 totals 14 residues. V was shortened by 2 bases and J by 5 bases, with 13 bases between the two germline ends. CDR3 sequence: CASSVGPGWYGYTF. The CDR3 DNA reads TGTGCCAGCAGCGTGGGGCCGGGGTGGTATGGCTACACCTTC.

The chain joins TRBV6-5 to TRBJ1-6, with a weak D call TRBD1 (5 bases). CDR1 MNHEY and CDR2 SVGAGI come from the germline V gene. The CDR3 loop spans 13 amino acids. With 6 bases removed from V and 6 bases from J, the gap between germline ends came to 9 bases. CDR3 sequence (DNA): TGTGCCAGCAGCCTTGGGGGTAATTCACCCCTCCACTTT. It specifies CASSLGGNSPLHF.

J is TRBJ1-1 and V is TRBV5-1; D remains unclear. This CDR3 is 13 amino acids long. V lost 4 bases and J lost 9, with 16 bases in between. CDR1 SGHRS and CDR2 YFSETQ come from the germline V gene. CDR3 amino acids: CASSVGESLKAFF. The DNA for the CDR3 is TGCGCCAGCAGCGTCGGGGAGAGCCTGAAAGCTTTCTTT.

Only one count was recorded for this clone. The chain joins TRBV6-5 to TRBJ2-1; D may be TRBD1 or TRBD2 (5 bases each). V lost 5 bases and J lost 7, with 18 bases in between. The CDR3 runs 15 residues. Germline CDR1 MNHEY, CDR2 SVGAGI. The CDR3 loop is CASSLSGAGANEQFF. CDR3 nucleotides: TGTGCCAGCAGTCTCTCCGGGGCAGGCGCAAATGAGCAGTTCTTC.

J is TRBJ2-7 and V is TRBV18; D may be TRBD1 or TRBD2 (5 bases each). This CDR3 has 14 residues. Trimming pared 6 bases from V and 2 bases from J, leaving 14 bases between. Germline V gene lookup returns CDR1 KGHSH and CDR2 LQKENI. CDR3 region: CASSSGTITYEQYF. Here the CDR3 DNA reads TGTGCCAGCTCGTCAGGGACGATCACCTACGAGCAGTACTTC. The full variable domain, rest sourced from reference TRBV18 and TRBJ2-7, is NAGVMQNPRHLVRRRGQEARLRCSPMKGHSHVYWYRQLPEEGLKFMVYLQKENIIDESGMPKERFSAEFPKEGPSILRIQQVVRGDSAAYFCASSSGTITYEQYFGPGTRLTVT.

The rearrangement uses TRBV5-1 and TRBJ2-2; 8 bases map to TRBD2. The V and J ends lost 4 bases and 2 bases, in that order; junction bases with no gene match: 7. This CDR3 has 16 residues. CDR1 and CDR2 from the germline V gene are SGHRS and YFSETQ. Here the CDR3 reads CASSVLAGRNTGELFF. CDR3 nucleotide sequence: TGCGCCAGCAGCGTCCTAGCGGGCCGAAACACCGGGGAGCTGTTTTTT.

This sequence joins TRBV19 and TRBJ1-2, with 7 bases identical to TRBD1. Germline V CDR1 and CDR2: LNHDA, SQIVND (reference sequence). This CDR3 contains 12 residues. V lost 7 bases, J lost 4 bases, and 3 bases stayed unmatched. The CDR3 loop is CASIDRVYGYTF. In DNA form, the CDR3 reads TGTGCCAGTATCGACAGGGTCTATGGCTACACCTTC.

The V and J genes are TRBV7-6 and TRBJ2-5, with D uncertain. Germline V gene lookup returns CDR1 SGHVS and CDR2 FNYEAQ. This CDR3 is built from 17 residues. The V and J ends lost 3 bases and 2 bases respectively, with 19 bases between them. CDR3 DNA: TGTGCCAGCAGCTTCGGTCCCCCTTCGGCAGCTCAAGAGACCCAGTACTTC. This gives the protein CASSFGPPSAAQETQYF. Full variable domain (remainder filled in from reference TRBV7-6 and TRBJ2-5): GAGVSQSPRYKVTKRGQDVALRCDPISGHVSLYWYRQALGQGPEFLTYFNYEAQQDKSGLPNDRFSAERPEGSISTLTIQRTEQRDSAMYRCASSFGPPSAAQETQYFGPGTRLLVL.

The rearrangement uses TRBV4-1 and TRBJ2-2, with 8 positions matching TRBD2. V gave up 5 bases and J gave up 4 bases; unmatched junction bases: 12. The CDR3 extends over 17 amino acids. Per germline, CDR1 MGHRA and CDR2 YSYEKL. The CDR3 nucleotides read TGCGCCAGCAGCTCCCCCTGGGTAGCGGGAATCACCGGGGAGCTGTTTTTT. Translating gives CASSSPWVAGITGELFF.

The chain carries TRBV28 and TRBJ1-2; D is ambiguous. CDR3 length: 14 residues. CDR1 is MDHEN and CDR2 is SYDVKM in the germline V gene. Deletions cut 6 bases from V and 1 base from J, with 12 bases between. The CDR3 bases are TGTGCCAGCAGCTACGGACGGAATAACTATGGCTACACCTTC. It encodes CASSYGRNNYGYTF.

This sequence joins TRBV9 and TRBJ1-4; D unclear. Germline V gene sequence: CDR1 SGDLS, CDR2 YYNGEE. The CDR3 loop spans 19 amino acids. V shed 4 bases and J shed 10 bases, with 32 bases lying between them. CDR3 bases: TGTGCCAGCAGCCCAACCCCGGCCCCTCGGGTAGGGTCAATTGTAAAACTGTTTTTT. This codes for CASSPTPAPRVGSIVKLFF.

This CDR3 is CASSQEGQPSTDTQYF. The CDR3 nucleotides are TGCGCCAGCAGCCAAGAAGGACAGCCTAGCACAGATACGCAGTATTTT. This sequence joins TRBV4-1 and TRBJ2-3; possible D gene TRBD1, 6 bases. Germline CDR1 reads MGHRA; CDR2 reads YSYEKL. Trimming removed 0 bases from V and 0 bases from J, with 10 bases in between. The CDR3 contains 16 residues.

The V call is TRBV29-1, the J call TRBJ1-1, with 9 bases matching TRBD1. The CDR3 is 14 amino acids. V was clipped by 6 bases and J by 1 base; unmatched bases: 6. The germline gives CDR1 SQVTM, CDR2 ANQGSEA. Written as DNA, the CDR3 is TGCAGCGTAATAAAGGGACAGGGGAACACTGAAGCTTTCTTT. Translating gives CSVIKGQGNTEAFF. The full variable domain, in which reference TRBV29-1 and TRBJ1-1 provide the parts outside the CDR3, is SAVISQKPSRDICQRGTSLTIQCQVDSQVTMMFWYRQQPGQSLTLIATANQGSEATYESGFVIDKFPISRPNLTFSTLTVSNMSPEDSSIYLCSVIKGQGNTEAFFGQGTRLTVV.

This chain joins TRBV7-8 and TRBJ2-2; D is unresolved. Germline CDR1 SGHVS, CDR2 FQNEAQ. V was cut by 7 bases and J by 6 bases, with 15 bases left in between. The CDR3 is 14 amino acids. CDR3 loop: CASTPYSGAGELFF. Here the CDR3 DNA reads TGTGCCAGCACCCCTTACTCTGGGGCCGGGGAGCTGTTTTTT.

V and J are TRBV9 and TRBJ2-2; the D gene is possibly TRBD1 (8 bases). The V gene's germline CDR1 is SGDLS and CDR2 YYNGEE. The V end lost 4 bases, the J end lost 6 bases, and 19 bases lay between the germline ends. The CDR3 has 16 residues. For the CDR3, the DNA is TGTGCCAGCAGCTGGGGGGGACAGGAGATCGCCGGGGAGCTGTTTTTT. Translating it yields CASSWGGQEIAGELFF.

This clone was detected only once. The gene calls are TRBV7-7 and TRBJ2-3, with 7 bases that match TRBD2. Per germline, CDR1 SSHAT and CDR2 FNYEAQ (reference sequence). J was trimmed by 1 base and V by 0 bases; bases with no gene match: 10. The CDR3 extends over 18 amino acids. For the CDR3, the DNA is TGTGCCAGCAGCTTAGCTCCAGGGAGGGCGGGAGGCACAGATACGCAGTATTTT. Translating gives CASSLAPGRAGGTDTQYF. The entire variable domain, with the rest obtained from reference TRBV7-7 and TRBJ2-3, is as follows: GAGVSQSPRYKVTKRGQDVTLRCDPISSHATLYWYQQALGQGPEFLTYFNYEAQPDKSGLPSDRFSAERPEGSISTLTIQRTEQRDSAMYRCASSLAPGRAGGTDTQYFGPGTRLTVL.

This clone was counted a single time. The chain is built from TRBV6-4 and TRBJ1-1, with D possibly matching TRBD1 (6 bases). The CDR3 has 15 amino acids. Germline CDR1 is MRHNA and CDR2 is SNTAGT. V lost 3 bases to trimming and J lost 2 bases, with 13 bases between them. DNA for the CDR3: TGTGCCAGCAGTGAGGCCAGGACAGCAAACACTGAAGCTTTCTTT. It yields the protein CASSEARTANTEAFF.

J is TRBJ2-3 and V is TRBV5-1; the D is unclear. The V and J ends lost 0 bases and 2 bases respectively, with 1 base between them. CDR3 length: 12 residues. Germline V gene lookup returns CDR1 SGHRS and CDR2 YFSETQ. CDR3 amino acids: CASSLATDTQYF. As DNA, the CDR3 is TGCGCCAGCAGCTTGGCCACAGATACGCAGTATTTT.

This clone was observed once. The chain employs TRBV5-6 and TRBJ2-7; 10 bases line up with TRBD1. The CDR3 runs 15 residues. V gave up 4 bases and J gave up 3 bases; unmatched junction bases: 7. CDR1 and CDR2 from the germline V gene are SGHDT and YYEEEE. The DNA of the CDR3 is TGTGCCAGCAGCCCAGGGACAGGGGTTATCTACGAGCAGTACTTC. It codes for CASSPGTGVIYEQYF. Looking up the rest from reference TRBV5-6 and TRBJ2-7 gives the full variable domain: DAGVTQSPTHLIKTRGQQVTLRCSPKSGHDTVSWYQQALGQGPQFIFQYYEEEERQRGNFPDRFSGHQFPNYSSELNVNALLLGDSALYLCASSPGTGVIYEQYFGPGTRLTVT.

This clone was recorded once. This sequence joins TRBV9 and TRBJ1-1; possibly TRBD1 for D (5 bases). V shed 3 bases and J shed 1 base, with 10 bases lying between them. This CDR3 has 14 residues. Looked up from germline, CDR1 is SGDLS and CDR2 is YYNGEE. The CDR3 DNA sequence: TGTGCCAGCAGCGCCTCTACAGGGAACACTGAAGCTTTCTTT. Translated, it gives CASSASTGNTEAFF.

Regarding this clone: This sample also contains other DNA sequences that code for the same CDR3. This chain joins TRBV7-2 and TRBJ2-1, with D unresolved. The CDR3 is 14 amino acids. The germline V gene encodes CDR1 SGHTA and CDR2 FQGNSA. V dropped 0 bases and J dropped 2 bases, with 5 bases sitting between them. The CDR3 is CASSLAGTYNEQFF. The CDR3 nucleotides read TGTGCCAGCAGCTTAGCGGGGACCTACAATGAGCAGTTCTTC.